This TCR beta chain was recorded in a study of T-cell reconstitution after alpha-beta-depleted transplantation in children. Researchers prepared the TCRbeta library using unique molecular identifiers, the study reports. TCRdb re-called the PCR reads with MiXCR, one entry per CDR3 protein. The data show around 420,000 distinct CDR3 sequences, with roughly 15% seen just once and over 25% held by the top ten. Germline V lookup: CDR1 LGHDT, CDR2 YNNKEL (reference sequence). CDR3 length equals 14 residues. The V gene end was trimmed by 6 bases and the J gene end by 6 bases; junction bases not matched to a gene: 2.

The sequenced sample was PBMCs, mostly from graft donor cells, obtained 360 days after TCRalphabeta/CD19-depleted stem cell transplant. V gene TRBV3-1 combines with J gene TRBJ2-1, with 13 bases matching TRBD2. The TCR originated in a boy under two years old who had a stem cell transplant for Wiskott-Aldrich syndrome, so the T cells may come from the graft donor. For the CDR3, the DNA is TGTGCCAGCAGAGGGACTAGCGGGGCCAATGAGCAGTTCTTC. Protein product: CASRGTSGANEQFF.